These 20 T cell receptor beta chains were sequenced from one sample in a study of CD8 T cells in ankylosing spondylitis. Study conclusions and caveats: Ankylosing spondylitis blood appeared to be characterized by a TCR beta motif of fewer than ten highly homologous variants.

Their antigen targets remain unknown. TCRdb redid the calling of the 5' RACE reads with MiXCR, one entry per CDR3 protein. Of around 890,000 distinct CDR3 sequences in the sample, approximately 12% were seen once. Sequenced: blood, either unsorted or a sorted T cell fraction (not recorded which). These receptors were collected from a male donor with ankylosing spondylitis.

The V and J genes are TRBV20-1 and TRBJ1-3; unclear D gene. The length of the CDR3 is 13 residues. Between the trimmed V and J ends, which lost 5 bases and 2 bases, there was a span of 10 bases. Germline CDR1 reads DFQATT; CDR2 reads SNEGSKA (reference sequence). The CDR3 loop is CSALDKTGNTIYF. The CDR3 DNA reads TGCAGTGCTCTCGACAAAACTGGAAACACCATATATTTT.

V is TRBV5-6 and J is TRBJ1-2, with 8 bases lining up with TRBD1. This CDR3 spans 15 amino acids. Germline CDR1 and CDR2: SGHDT and YYEEEE. Trimming cost V 0 bases and J 4 bases; bases outside gene matches: 5. The CDR3 reads CASSLGVDRGYGYTF. CDR3 bases: TGTGCCAGCAGCTTGGGGGTCGACAGGGGCTATGGCTACACCTTC.

In regard to this clonotype: One base away lies a much larger clone, so this may be a sequencing read error. CDR3 DNA sequence: TGCAGCGTTGTTGGGATCGCCACTGCAGCTTTCTTT. Its translation is CSVVGIATAAFF. V usage is TRBV29-1 and J usage is TRBJ1-1; D remains unclear. The CDR3 runs 12 residues. Germline V gene sequence: CDR1 SQVTM, CDR2 ANQGSEA. Drawing the rest from reference TRBV29-1 and TRBJ1-1, the complete variable domain is SAVISQKPSRDICQRGTSLTIQCQVDSQVTMMFWYRQQPGQSLTLIATANQGSEATYESGFVIDKFPISRPNLTFSTLTVSNMSPEDSSIYLCSVVGIATAAFFGQGTRLTVV.

This clonotype showed up just a few times. The rearrangement links TRBV28 to TRBJ1-1; TRBD1 agrees at 7 bases. The germline V gene encodes CDR1 MDHEN and CDR2 SYDVKM. The length of the CDR3 is 18 residues. V was pared by 4 bases and J by 0 bases, with 14 bases of the junction left unmatched. CDR3 DNA sequence: TGTGCCAGCAGTTCATCCGTGGACAGGCTGGGAATGAACACTGAAGCTTTCTTT. Amino acid sequence: CASSSSVDRLGMNTEAFF.

The rearrangement uses TRBV10-2 and TRBJ1-2; D is ambiguous. This CDR3 contains 13 residues. The V end was cut by 8 bases, the J end by 2 bases, with 12 bases between. The germline gives CDR1 WSHSY, CDR2 SAAADI. CDR3 residues: CASGGGRNYGYTF. The CDR3 coding sequence is TGCGCCAGCGGTGGAGGAAGGAACTATGGCTACACCTTC.

This chain joins TRBV2 and TRBJ2-3; no firm D call. There are 11 residues in the CDR3. Germline V gene sequence: CDR1 SNHLY, CDR2 FYNNEI. V lost 11 bases, J lost 4 bases, and 10 bases lay in between. Here the CDR3 DNA reads TGTGCCGGCGAGACGGCAGATACGCAGTATTTT. Translating it yields CAGETADTQYF.

V is TRBV7-9 and J is TRBJ2-3, with D possibly TRBD1 on 5 matching bases. This CDR3 spans 13 amino acids. V lost 3 bases, J lost 6 bases, and 10 bases lay in between. CDR1 and CDR2 from the germline V gene are SEHNR and FQNEAQ (reference sequence). The CDR3 protein is CASSFPGMDTQYF. The CDR3 region has the DNA TGTGCCAGCAGCTTCCCAGGGATGGATACGCAGTATTTT.

The chain couples TRBV6-1 to TRBJ2-5; D may be TRBD2 (7 bases). The germline V gene encodes CDR1 MNHNS and CDR2 SASEGT. This CDR3 has 15 amino acids. V was clipped by 7 bases and J by 4 bases, with 19 bases between them. CDR3 sequence reads: CASTPRGGFGETQYF. Here the CDR3 DNA reads TGTGCCAGCACGCCGAGGGGGGGGTTCGGAGAGACCCAGTACTTC.

Here the CDR3 reads CASGGIGTGELFF. As DNA, the CDR3 is TGTGCCAGCGGAGGCATAGGGACCGGGGAGCTGTTTTTT. The chain links TRBV7-2 to TRBJ2-2; D might be TRBD2 (5 bases). The V gene's germline CDR1 is SGHTA and CDR2 FQGNSA. V dropped 8 bases and J dropped 5 bases, with 12 bases sitting between them. CDR3 length: 13 amino acids.

The CDR3 bases are TGTGCCAGCAGTGACACGTACTCGGTCCAGCATTTT. Its protein is CASSDTYSVQHF. V usage is TRBV25-1 and J usage is TRBJ1-5; no clear D gene. V shed 3 bases and J shed 12 bases, with 12 bases lying between them. Looked up from germline, CDR1 is MGHDK and CDR2 is SYGVNS. This CDR3 is built from 12 residues.

This clonotype was counted many times. The rearrangement joins TRBV7-2 to TRBJ2-1; D is unresolved. V was trimmed by 2 bases and J by 6 bases, leaving 8 bases between them. CDR3 length: 13 amino acids. Per the germline V gene, CDR1 is SGHTA and CDR2 is FQGNSA. The chain's CDR3 is CASSLFTRNEQFF. The CDR3 DNA reads as TGTGCCAGCAGCTTATTTACCCGCAATGAGCAGTTCTTC. Full variable domain (outside the CDR3, taken from reference TRBV7-2 and TRBJ2-1): GAGVSQSPSNKVTEKGKDVELRCDPISGHTALYWYRQSLGQGLEFLIYFQGNSAPDKSGLPSDRFSAERTGGSVSTLTIQRTQQEDSAVYLCASSLFTRNEQFFGPGTRLTVL.

J is TRBJ2-7 and V is TRBV18, with D perhaps matching TRBD1 (6 bases). The V and J ends lost 3 bases and 7 bases respectively, with 19 bases between them. Germline CDR1 KGHSH, CDR2 LQKENI. The CDR3 runs 15 residues. The CDR3 region is CASSPEQGKLWEQYF. DNA of the CDR3: TGTGCCAGCTCACCGGAACAGGGAAAGTTGTGGGAGCAGTACTTC.

This clonotype was recorded many times. The rearrangement links TRBV20-1 to TRBJ2-7; tentatively, D is TRBD2 (6 bases). CDR3 length: 11 residues. Trimming took 6 bases from V and 3 from J, leaving 9 bases between them. Germline lookup yields CDR1 DFQATT and CDR2 SNEGSKA (reference sequence). The CDR3 reads CSAEGYYEQYF. The CDR3 DNA follows: TGCAGTGCGGAGGGCTACTACGAGCAGTACTTC.

V gene TRBV5-5 combines with J gene TRBJ2-7; D unclear. V was shortened by 2 bases and J by 0 bases, with 12 bases between the two germline ends. Per the germline V gene, CDR1 is SGHKS and CDR2 is YYEKEE (reference sequence). The CDR3 contains 15 residues. In DNA form, the CDR3 reads TGTGCCAGCAGCTTCTTCCATCTGGCCTCCTACGAGCAGTACTTC. This sequence encodes CASSFFHLASYEQYF.

Turning to this clonotype: One end of the junction is discordant with germline, which a read error may explain. The chain uses TRBV28 and TRBJ2-7, with a possible D match to TRBD1 (6 bases). This CDR3 spans 12 amino acids. Germline assignment: CDR1 MDHEN and CDR2 SYDVKM. The CDR3 DNA sequence: TGCTGTATTAGGGGGAGCTCCTACGAGCAGTACTTC. Translating it yields CCIRGSSYEQYF.

This clonotype has a handful of counts. The chain has TRBV4-3 and TRBJ2-7; no firm D call. Germline V gene data show CDR1 as LGHNA and CDR2 as YSLEER. The CDR3 consists of 13 residues. The V end lost 4 bases, the J end lost 2 bases, and 9 bases lay between the germline ends. Here the CDR3 DNA reads TGCGCCAGCAGCCCTACTACTGCCTACGAGCAGTACTTC. Translating gives CASSPTTAYEQYF.

The CDR3, as DNA: TGCAGTGTTACATTGGACATTCAGTACTTC. Its translation is CSVTLDIQYF. This sequence joins TRBV20-1 and TRBJ2-4; D remains unclear. Per the germline V gene, CDR1 is DFQATT and CDR2 is SNEGSKA (reference sequence). V lost 7 bases and J lost 8, with 9 bases in between. The CDR3 has 10 residues.

The table lists this clonotype with a few counts. The V and J genes are TRBV7-9 and TRBJ2-7, with 12 bases lining up with TRBD2. Unmatched junction bases numbered 3, after V lost 3 bases and J lost 0 bases. The germline V gene has CDR1 SEHNR and CDR2 FQNEAQ (reference sequence). This CDR3 comprises 16 residues. CDR3 loop: CASSLGTSGYSYEQYF. The CDR3 bases are TGTGCCAGCAGCTTGGGGACTAGCGGGTACTCCTACGAGCAGTACTTC.

This clonotype was detected only a few times. The chain combines TRBV28 with TRBJ2-7; TRBD2 matches 8 bases. The germline gives CDR1 MDHEN, CDR2 SYDVKM. Trimming removed 5 bases from V and 3 bases from J; junction bases left unmatched: 9. The CDR3 is 15 amino acids. This CDR3 is CASSRRAGGGYEQYF. CDR3 bases: TGTGCCAGCAGTCGACGGGCGGGGGGAGGCTACGAGCAGTACTTC.

In its sample, this clonotype was seen a few times. The chain employs TRBV29-1 and TRBJ1-2, with D unclear. The ends were cut back, 2 bases at V and 5 bases at J, with 15 bases in the middle. Germline loops: CDR1 SQVTM, CDR2 ANQGSEA. There are 14 residues in the CDR3. CDR3 loop: CSVEPGSLGYGYTF. The CDR3 nucleotides are TGCAGCGTTGAACCAGGCTCCCTAGGTTATGGCTACACCTTC.